One and the same sample provided the 9 T cell receptor beta chains below, sequenced in a study of blood T cell repertoires in COVID-19. TCRdb keeps only in-frame clones here, not all; method: immunoSEQ multiplex PCR. This sample has approximately 300,000 clones, with around 85% found just once. Sequences were obtained from PBMCs or T cells enriched from blood (not recorded which). Receptors were obtained from a woman in her twenties or thirties who had been exposed to COVID-19.

V gene TRBV11-1 combines with J gene TRBJ2-2; 9 bases fit TRBD1. V was pared by 5 bases and J by 7 bases, with 5 bases of the junction left unmatched. CDR1 and CDR2 from the germline V gene are SGHAT and FQDESV (reference sequence). The CDR3 is made up of 14 amino acids. The CDR3 coding sequence is TGTGCCAGCAGCAAGGGACAGGGCCACGGGGAGCTGTTTTTT. This codes for CASSKGQGHGELFF.

The V gene is TRBV27, the J gene TRBJ1-6; 8 nucleotides match TRBD1. V lost 3 bases to trimming and J lost 5 bases; unmatched junction nucleotides: 9. Germline V gene data show CDR1 as MNHEY and CDR2 as SMNVEV (reference sequence). CDR3 length: 17 amino acids. The CDR3 region has the DNA TGTGCCAGCAGTTTGTGGAGAGGACAGGGAAATAATTCACCCCTCCACTTT. The encoded protein is CASSLWRGQGNNSPLHF.

In this sample, this clone turned up a few times. The V and J genes are TRBV5-1 and TRBJ2-7; 10 nucleotides agree with TRBD2. V lost 0 bases and J lost 2; bases outside the gene matches: 5. Germline V gene sequence: CDR1 SGHRS, CDR2 YFSETQ. This CDR3 has 16 residues. The CDR3 nucleotides read TGCGCCAGCAGCTTGGAAGGTAGCGGGAGGACCTACGAGCAGTACTTC. This sequence encodes CASSLEGSGRTYEQYF. Complete variable domain (other parts from reference TRBV5-1 and TRBJ2-7): KAGVTQTPRYLIKTRGQQVTLSCSPISGHRSVSWYQQTPGQGLQFLFEYFSETQRNKGNFPGRFSGRQFSNSRSEMNVSTLELGDSALYLCASSLEGSGRTYEQYFGPGTRLTVT.

This clone was counted once. This rearrangement joins TRBV28 to TRBJ1-1; 9 bases map to TRBD1. The germline CDR1 and CDR2 sequences are MDHEN and SYDVKM. The V gene end was trimmed by 7 bases and the J gene end by 7 bases; junction bases not matched to a gene: 4. This CDR3 is 12 amino acids long. The CDR3 DNA reads TGTGCCAGCACCACAGGGGGCCTTGAAGCTTTCTTT. As protein: CASTTGGLEAFF.

The V gene is TRBV9, the J gene TRBJ1-2; D perhaps matches TRBD1 (6 bases). This CDR3 region has 12 residues. With 7 bases removed from V and 5 bases from J, the gap between germline ends came to 12 bases. Germline-derived CDR1 and CDR2 are SGDLS and YYNGEE. The CDR3 reads CASPPQGYGYTF. The CDR3 DNA is TGTGCCAGCCCCCCCCAGGGGTATGGCTACACCTTC.

Regarding this clone: The sample contains more than one DNA sequence encoding this CDR3. The CDR3 DNA is TGTGCCAGCAGCCCCGGTCCCGAAGCTTTCTTT. It yields the protein CASSPGPEAFF. This chain connects TRBV12-3 or TRBV12-4 to TRBJ1-1; no clear D. V was pared by 6 bases and J by 8 bases, with 10 bases between. The CDR3 totals 11 residues.

This clone was recorded a few times. The chain carries TRBV2 and TRBJ2-4, with D tentatively TRBD2 (6 bases). Trimming removed 1 base from V and 0 bases from J, with 16 bases in between. The CDR3 is 18 residues long. From germline, CDR1 is SNHLY and CDR2 FYNNEI. CDR3 in DNA: TGTGCCAGCAGTGAAGGTCGGTCGGCGGGGAGAGCCAAAAACATTCAGTACTTC. Amino acid sequence: CASSEGRSAGRAKNIQYF.

The chain is built from TRBV30 and TRBJ1-2; D is unclear. The CDR3 runs to 11 residues. The germline V and J ends were trimmed by 2 bases and 8 bases, with 9 bases remaining between them. CDR1 and CDR2 (germline): GTSNPN, SVGIG (reference sequence). In nucleotides, the CDR3 is TGTGCCTGGAGTTGGACGGGAGGCTACACCTTC. This gives the protein CAWSWTGGYTF.

The chain links TRBV29-1 to TRBJ2-7; 10 bases map to TRBD1. In germline, CDR1 is SQVTM, CDR2 ANQGSEA. V shed 4 bases and J 3 bases; nucleotides not matched to a gene: 9. This CDR3 is 15 amino acids long. The CDR3 reads CSVVASRDRGYEQYF. The CDR3 DNA sequence: TGCAGCGTTGTCGCCTCAAGGGACAGGGGCTACGAGCAGTACTTC.